These T cell receptor beta chains were read from a single sample in a study of control samples from healthy donors and cancer patients. Using immunoSEQ multiplex PCR, the repertoire was profiled, and TCRdb retains in-frame clones only, with some absent. Seen here are about 160,000 clones, approximately 93% observed once, and the top ten hold approximately 8%. Sequences were obtained from blood. These receptors all stem from a woman aged 40 to 50 in good health. CDR3s include the opening cysteine and the closing phenylalanine or tryptophan. The D gene is left open where the match is weak. Some rows mark clone size as missing; the rest say once, few, many or name a class of expanded clone.

CDR3nt: TGTGCCAGCAGCCAAGGCGGGAGGAGCGGCCAAAGCTCCTACAATGAGCAGTTCTTC
CDR3aa: CASSQGGRSGQSSYNEQFF
v_gene: TRBV3-1/TRBV3-2
abundance: once
d_gene: TRBD2
len: 19
j_gene: TRBJ2-1

CDR3nt: TGTGCCAGCAGCCCGGGGGGGGTCATGAACACTGAAGCTTTCTTT
CDR3aa: CASSPGGVMNTEAFF
v_gene: TRBV3-1/TRBV3-2
abundance: once
d_gene: -
len: 15
j_gene: TRBJ1-1

CDR3nt: TGTGCCAGCAGCCCGACCGGGGAAGTCTATGGCTACACCTTC
CDR3aa: CASSPTGEVYGYTF
v_gene: TRBV7-9
abundance: -
d_gene: -
len: 14
j_gene: TRBJ1-2

CDR3nt: TGTGCCAGCAGCTTTCGTCAGCGGGGGCAAGAGACCCAGTACTTC
CDR3aa: CASSFRQRGQETQYF
v_gene: TRBV7-2
abundance: -
d_gene: TRBD2
len: 15
j_gene: TRBJ2-5

CDR3nt: TGTGCCAGTAGTCCCCGTCAGGGCAGGGCGAGCAATCAGCCCCAGCATTTT
CDR3aa: CASSPRQGRASNQPQHF
v_gene: TRBV19
abundance: -
d_gene: -
len: 17
j_gene: TRBJ1-5

CDR3nt: TGCGCCAGCAGCTTGGACGCCAGCCCCACTGAAGCTTTCTTT
CDR3aa: CASSLDASPTEAFF
v_gene: TRBV5-1
abundance: -
d_gene: -
len: 14
j_gene: TRBJ1-1

CDR3nt: TGTGCCAGCAGCCCCGGAACAGGGCTCCAAGAGACCCAGTACTTC
CDR3aa: CASSPGTGLQETQYF
v_gene: TRBV3-1/TRBV3-2
abundance: -
d_gene: -
len: 15
j_gene: TRBJ2-5

CDR3nt: TGTGCCAGCAGGACGGGAGGAAACACCATATATTTT
CDR3aa: CASRTGGNTIYF
v_gene: TRBV12-3/TRBV12-4
abundance: -
d_gene: -
len: 12
j_gene: TRBJ1-3

CDR3nt: TGCAGCGCCAAACAGACCAATGGCTACACCTTC
CDR3aa: CSAKQTNGYTF
v_gene: TRBV29-1
abundance: -
d_gene: -
len: 11
j_gene: TRBJ1-2

CDR3nt: TGTGCCACCAGCAGAGTCCGGGGCCGGACTGAAGCTTTCTTT
CDR3aa: CATSRVRGRTEAFF
v_gene: TRBV15
abundance: once
d_gene: -
len: 14
j_gene: TRBJ1-1

CDR3nt: TGTGCCTGGAGTGTAAAAGCTATTGATGAGCAGTTCTTC
CDR3aa: CAWSVKAIDEQFF
v_gene: TRBV30
abundance: -
d_gene: -
len: 13
j_gene: TRBJ2-1

CDR3nt: TGTGCCAGCAGCAAGGACCCCCCCGGGAATCAGCCCCAGCATTTT
CDR3aa: CASSKDPPGNQPQHF
v_gene: TRBV7-2
abundance: -
d_gene: -
len: 15
j_gene: TRBJ1-5

CDR3nt: TGTGCCAGTAGTGATTGGGGGGACCAGCCCCAGCATTTT
CDR3aa: CASSDWGDQPQHF
v_gene: TRBV19
abundance: -
d_gene: -
len: 13
j_gene: TRBJ1-5

CDR3nt: TGCGCCAGCAGCCAAGGAGAAGGGACAGGGAACGCAGATACGCAGTATTTT
CDR3aa: CASSQGEGTGNADTQYF
v_gene: TRBV4-3
abundance: once
d_gene: TRBD1
len: 17
j_gene: TRBJ2-3

CDR3nt: TGCGCCAGCAGCCAAGATGGGGTCAATAGCTCACCCCTCCACTTT
CDR3aa: CASSQDGVNSSPLHF
v_gene: TRBV4-3
abundance: -
d_gene: -
len: 15
j_gene: TRBJ1-6

CDR3nt: TGTGCCAGTTCAAGGGGGCGTGAGGAAAAACTGTTTTTT
CDR3aa: CASSRGREEKLFF
v_gene: TRBV19
abundance: -
d_gene: TRBD1
len: 13
j_gene: TRBJ1-4

CDR3nt: TGTGCCAGCAGTCGGACTAGCGGGAACACAGATACGCAGTATTTT
CDR3aa: CASSRTSGNTDTQYF
v_gene: TRBV6-2/TRBV6-3
abundance: -
d_gene: TRBD2
len: 15
j_gene: TRBJ2-3

CDR3nt: TGTGCCAGCAGTGAACAGGCCAAGAACACTGAAGCTTTCTTT
CDR3aa: CASSEQAKNTEAFF
v_gene: TRBV25-1
abundance: -
d_gene: -
len: 14
j_gene: TRBJ1-1

CDR3nt: TGTGCCACCAACAGACAGGGTAATAATTCACCCCTCCACTTT
CDR3aa: CATNRQGNNSPLHF
v_gene: TRBV2
abundance: -
d_gene: TRBD1
len: 14
j_gene: TRBJ1-6

CDR3nt: TGTGCCAGCAGCTTAGGACAGGTTGACTACACCTTC
CDR3aa: CASSLGQVDYTF
v_gene: TRBV12-3/TRBV12-4
abundance: -
d_gene: TRBD1
len: 12
j_gene: TRBJ1-2

CDR3nt: TGTGCCAGCTCACCAGGGTACGAGCAGTACTTC
CDR3aa: CASSPGYEQYF
v_gene: TRBV18
abundance: -
d_gene: -
len: 11
j_gene: TRBJ2-7

CDR3nt: TGCGCCAGCAGCCAAGACTGGAGGGAAGGTGGCACTGAAGCTTTCTTT
CDR3aa: CASSQDWREGGTEAFF
v_gene: TRBV4-1
abundance: -
d_gene: -
len: 16
j_gene: TRBJ1-1

CDR3nt: TGTGCCAGCTCACCAGCAGACTACGAGCAGTACTTC
CDR3aa: CASSPADYEQYF
v_gene: TRBV18
abundance: -
d_gene: -
len: 12
j_gene: TRBJ2-7

CDR3nt: TGTGCCAGCAGCGTGGATACAGGGTACTATGGCTACACCTTC
CDR3aa: CASSVDTGYYGYTF
v_gene: TRBV7-2
abundance: -
d_gene: -
len: 14
j_gene: TRBJ1-2

CDR3nt: TGTGCCAGCAGCTTGGAGTTCAGGGGCGGATACGAGCAGTACTTC
CDR3aa: CASSLEFRGGYEQYF
v_gene: TRBV5-6
abundance: -
d_gene: -
len: 15
j_gene: TRBJ2-7

CDR3nt: TGCAGCGTTGAACGGCGGACTCGCAATGAGCAGTTCTTC
CDR3aa: CSVERRTRNEQFF
v_gene: TRBV29-1
abundance: -
d_gene: -
len: 13
j_gene: TRBJ2-1

CDR3nt: TGTGCTAGCCGGGCCACCTACGAGCAGTACTTC
CDR3aa: CASRATYEQYF
v_gene: TRBV12-5
abundance: -
d_gene: -
len: 11
j_gene: TRBJ2-7

CDR3nt: TGTGCCAGCAGCTTACAGGCAGCTGGTACCGATAGCACAGATACGCAGTATTTT
CDR3aa: CASSLQAAGTDSTDTQYF
v_gene: TRBV7-9
abundance: -
d_gene: -
len: 18
j_gene: TRBJ2-3

CDR3nt: TGCGCCAGCAGCCAAGGGGCCAATCCGGGACTAGCGACTGACGAGCAGTACTTC
CDR3aa: CASSQGANPGLATDEQYF
v_gene: TRBV4-3
abundance: -
d_gene: TRBD2
len: 18
j_gene: TRBJ2-7

CDR3nt: TGCGCCAGCAGCTTCGGACAGGGAATCGCAGATACGCAGTATTTT
CDR3aa: CASSFGQGIADTQYF
v_gene: TRBV5-1
abundance: -
d_gene: TRBD1
len: 15
j_gene: TRBJ2-3

CDR3nt: TGTGCCATCAGTGAGTCGGTACTGGACAATCAGCCCCAGCATTTT
CDR3aa: CAISESVLDNQPQHF
v_gene: TRBV10-3
abundance: -
d_gene: -
len: 15
j_gene: TRBJ1-5

CDR3nt: TGCGCCAGCAGCTTCGGACAGGGGGTTAATTCCTACGAGCAGTACTTC
CDR3aa: CASSFGQGVNSYEQYF
v_gene: TRBV4-3
abundance: -
d_gene: TRBD1
len: 16
j_gene: TRBJ2-7

CDR3nt: TGCGCCAGCAGCCAAGATAGGGGACAGATCTATGGCTACACCTTC
CDR3aa: CASSQDRGQIYGYTF
v_gene: TRBV4-1
abundance: -
d_gene: TRBD1
len: 15
j_gene: TRBJ1-2

CDR3nt: TGTGCCAGCAGCGGGATGAACACTGAAGCTTTCTTT
CDR3aa: CASSGMNTEAFF
v_gene: TRBV9
abundance: few
d_gene: -
len: 12
j_gene: TRBJ1-1

CDR3nt: TGCGCCAGCAGCCCGGGGGATGGCTACACCTTC
CDR3aa: CASSPGDGYTF
v_gene: TRBV4-1
abundance: -
d_gene: -
len: 11
j_gene: TRBJ1-2

CDR3nt: TGTGCCAGCAGTTACTCTTCTCACACCGCGGGGAACACCGGGGAGCTGTTTTTT
CDR3aa: CASSYSSHTAGNTGELFF
v_gene: TRBV6-2/TRBV6-3
abundance: once
d_gene: -
len: 18
j_gene: TRBJ2-2

CDR3nt: TGTGCCAGCAGCGTGGCGGGACTAGCGTTGGAGACCCAGTACTTC
CDR3aa: CASSVAGLALETQYF
v_gene: TRBV9
abundance: -
d_gene: TRBD2
len: 15
j_gene: TRBJ2-5

CDR3nt: TGTGCCAGCAGCCAAGTTCAGGGAAGCGAGCAGTACTTC
CDR3aa: CASSQVQGSEQYF
v_gene: TRBV4-2
abundance: -
d_gene: -
len: 13
j_gene: TRBJ2-7

CDR3nt: TGTGCCATCAGTGAGTCGGTTTTCAGGCACCGAGCTTTCTTT
CDR3aa: CAISESVFRHRAFF
v_gene: TRBV10-3
abundance: -
d_gene: -
len: 14
j_gene: TRBJ1-1

CDR3nt: TGTGCCAGCAGTTACGGTGGGAATGGCTACACCTTC
CDR3aa: CASSYGGNGYTF
v_gene: TRBV6-5
abundance: -
d_gene: -
len: 12
j_gene: TRBJ1-2

CDR3nt: TGCAGCGTTGAAGGGACAGTCGGCACAGATACGCAGTATTTT
CDR3aa: CSVEGTVGTDTQYF
v_gene: TRBV29-1
abundance: -
d_gene: -
len: 14
j_gene: TRBJ2-3

CDR3nt: TGTGCCAGCAGCCCGTCCTTACTAGCGGGAGCTCGGGATCAGTTCTTC
CDR3aa: CASSPSLLAGARDQFF
v_gene: TRBV5-4
abundance: -
d_gene: TRBD2
len: 16
j_gene: TRBJ2-1

CDR3nt: TGTGCCAGCAGCCTTAGATCAGGGTTGGATGAGCAGTTCTTC
CDR3aa: CASSLRSGLDEQFF
v_gene: TRBV25-1
abundance: -
d_gene: -
len: 14
j_gene: TRBJ2-1

CDR3nt: TGTGCCAGCAGCGCTGACAGGAGCGAGACCCAGTACTTC
CDR3aa: CASSADRSETQYF
v_gene: TRBV5-6
abundance: -
d_gene: -
len: 13
j_gene: TRBJ2-5

CDR3nt: TGCGCCAGCAGCTACGGACAGGGTTCCGGGGAGCTGTTTTTT
CDR3aa: CASSYGQGSGELFF
v_gene: TRBV4-1
abundance: -
d_gene: TRBD1
len: 14
j_gene: TRBJ2-2

CDR3nt: TGTGCCAGCAGCTTAGATACAGGACGGCATCAGCCCCAGCATTTT
CDR3aa: CASSLDTGRHQPQHF
v_gene: TRBV7-9
abundance: once
d_gene: -
len: 15
j_gene: TRBJ1-5

CDR3nt: TGTGCCTGGGGGTCTAGAAACACCATATATTTT
CDR3aa: CAWGSRNTIYF
v_gene: TRBV30
abundance: -
d_gene: -
len: 11
j_gene: TRBJ1-3

CDR3nt: TGTGCCAGCAGCAAGCTGAAAAGGGGGCGGGTAAATGGCTACACCTTC
CDR3aa: CASSKLKRGRVNGYTF
v_gene: TRBV21-1
abundance: -
d_gene: -
len: 16
j_gene: TRBJ1-2

CDR3nt: TGTGCCAGCAGTTACTCGCGACGCGAAAGCACAGATACGCAGTATTTT
CDR3aa: CASSYSRRESTDTQYF
v_gene: TRBV6-2/TRBV6-3
abundance: -
d_gene: -
len: 16
j_gene: TRBJ2-3

CDR3nt: TGTGCCAGTAGTACCCGACTCGGACATACTGGGCCGCCGGAGACGCAGTATTTT
CDR3aa: CASSTRLGHTGPPETQYF
v_gene: TRBV19
abundance: -
d_gene: -
len: 18
j_gene: TRBJ2-3

CDR3nt: TGTGCCAGCAGTTACCGCCAGGGATATGGCTACACCTTC
CDR3aa: CASSYRQGYGYTF
v_gene: TRBV6-2/TRBV6-3
abundance: -
d_gene: -
len: 13
j_gene: TRBJ1-2

CDR3nt: TGTGCCAGCAGCTTAAGGGACAGGGGGAACTATGGCTACACCTTC
CDR3aa: CASSLRDRGNYGYTF
v_gene: TRBV7-2
abundance: -
d_gene: TRBD1
len: 15
j_gene: TRBJ1-2